The sequence of this T cell receptor beta chain was determined in a study of spatial heterogeneity in lung cancer. Study-wide background: Consistently, beta-chain sequences turned up in larger numbers than alpha-chain sequences did.

Time point defined: sample taken at primary tumor resection. Material for sequencing was whole RNA from tumor, nontumor lung or frozen PBMC, left unsorted. Samples came from some 73 TRACERx patients with untreated early-stage lung cancer. TCRdb ran MiXCR on the 5' RACE reads and lists one entry per CDR3 protein. The profile covers 20,000 to 25,000 distinct CDR3 sequences, with around 5% appearing a single time and about 7% taken by the ten largest. Germline CDR1 and CDR2: DFQATT and SNEGSKA (reference sequence). The CDR3 is 13 residues long. Trimming removed 0 bases at V and 3 bases at J, with 8 bases between.

This chain joins TRBV20-1 and TRBJ1-1; D gene uncertain. The source of this sequence is a male donor with early-stage non-small cell lung cancer. Specimen: PBMCs, collected at surgery. DNA of the CDR3: TGCAGTGCTAGAGAGGGGAGACACACTGAAGCTTTCTTT. It yields the protein CSAREGRHTEAFF.